The present entry profiles one T cell receptor beta chain with its context. The antigen is unknown. From the germline J gene comes the end of the CDR3, since the read stops 3 residues before it. The table came from immunoSEQ multiplex PCR; TCRdb's copy has only in-frame clones and leaves some out. The sample table sets out roughly 50,000 clones. The data are from a study of Tregs in tolerant kidney transplant recipients. General study findings and limits: Validation in larger populations is needed because few patients were studied. Biological reproducibility was not directly addressed, but technical replication error appeared minimal.

CDR3 length equals 16 residues. Trimming cost V 5 bases and J 8 bases, with 19 bases left between them. Germline assignment: CDR1 LNHDA and CDR2 SQIVND (reference sequence). Thawed PBMCs were FACS-sorted into unstimulated CD4+CD25+CD127- regulatory T cells, CD4+CD25- non-regulatory cells, CD4 and CD8 cells. The input for sequencing was CD4+ T cells from blood, taken before the transplant. The genes are TRBV19 and TRBJ1-6; D gene unclear. The receptor was derived from a human donor who received a combined kidney and bone marrow transplant. CDR3 region: CASSAFGRAGDSPLHF. Incomplete CDR3 DNA: TGTGCCAGTAGTGCCTTTGGGAGGGCCGGGGATTCACCC.